This TCR beta chain was retrieved from a study of T cells after yellow fever vaccination. In this sample, this clonotype turned up a few times. A 5'RACE template-switching step, the method used to make TCR cDNA, added a universal primer site and UMIs. TCRdb re-derived calls from the 5' RACE reads in MiXCR, one entry per CDR3 protein. The table lists 610,000 or so distinct CDR3 sequences, about 12% of them singletons, with 14% to 15% in the top ten. The CDR3 is 17 amino acids. Germline CDR1 reads PRHDT; CDR2 reads FYEKMQ (reference sequence). V shed 4 bases and J shed 2 bases, with 17 bases lying between them.

This chain links TRBV13 with TRBJ2-2, with no clear D. The receptor's source is a man aged 30 to 39 who received the YFV17D yellow fever vaccine. The material sequenced was PBMCs, taken on the day of the yellow fever booster vaccination. CDR3 nucleotides: TGTGCCAGCAGCTCAACCGATCACTCAGTTAACACCGGGGAGCTGTTTTTT. It specifies CASSSTDHSVNTGELFF.